Below are 16 T cell receptor beta chains sequenced from a single sample in a study of graft-versus-host responses after intestinal transplantation. Data came from immunoSEQ multiplex PCR; TCRdb stores just in-frame clones and leaves some out. This sample has about 96,000 clones, with around nine tenths found just once. Their antigen targets remain unknown. The sample was unstimulated CD4+ T cells sorted from spleen or lymph node cells, taken before intestinal transplant. The receptors here all came from a human donor who received an intestinal transplant.

The chain links TRBV5-1 to TRBJ2-3; TRBD2 matches at 9 bases. V gave up 2 bases and J gave up 6 bases; unmatched junction bases: 4. CDR1 is SGHRS and CDR2 is YFSETQ in the germline V gene. This CDR3 comprises 14 residues. This chain's CDR3 is CASSFWTSADTQYF. The CDR3, as DNA: TGCGCCAGCAGCTTTTGGACTAGCGCGGATACGCAGTATTTT.

A remark on this clone: The junction does not match germline at one end; this may be a read error. The chain links TRBV7-6 to TRBJ2-5; 9 positions agree with TRBD2. Germline V gene sequence: CDR1 SGHVS, CDR2 FNYEAQ. CDR3 length: 16 amino acids. CDR3 sequence (DNA): TGTGCCAGCAGCTTAGAGGCTAGCGGGAACCAAGGGACCCAGTACTTC. Encoded protein: CASSLEASGNQGTQYF.

The CDR3 protein is CASRREADNEQFF. CDR3 nucleotide sequence: TGTGCCAGCAGACGAGAAGCGGACAATGAGCAGTTCTTC. The J gene is TRBJ2-1, the V gene TRBV4-2; TRBD2 is a possible D gene (5 bases). This CDR3 contains 13 residues. V lost 6 bases to trimming and J lost 5 bases, with 11 bases between them. Germline values: CDR1 LGHNA, CDR2 YNFKEQ.

This clone showed up just once. CDR3 region: CASVPRDRAVQPQHF. Here the CDR3 DNA reads TGTGCCAGCGTTCCGAGGGACAGGGCGGTTCAGCCCCAGCATTTT. The chain recombines TRBV6-1 with TRBJ1-5; 9 bases map to TRBD1. Germline CDR1 reads MNHNS; CDR2 reads SASEGT. The ends lost 8 bases at V and 6 bases at J; junction bases unmatched: 11. The CDR3 extends over 15 amino acids.

DNA for the CDR3: TGTGCCAGCAGCCTCCGATTGATGACGGATACGCAGTATTTT. It specifies CASSLRLMTDTQYF. The chain joins TRBV9 to TRBJ2-3; no firm D call. CDR1 is SGDLS, CDR2 YYNGEE, per germline. The germline V and J ends were trimmed by 4 bases and 6 bases, with 15 bases remaining between them. The CDR3 spans 14 residues.

This chain links TRBV18 with TRBJ2-7; D call uncertain. The germline V gene encodes CDR1 KGHSH and CDR2 LQKENI. The length of the CDR3 is 12 residues. The V end was cut by 6 bases, the J end by 3 bases, with 9 bases between. In nucleotides, the CDR3 is TGTGCCAGCTCGTCTATTATCTACGAGCAGTACTTC. Amino acid sequence: CASSSIIYEQYF.

This chain links TRBV6-5 with TRBJ2-1; D possibly matches TRBD1 or TRBD2 (5 bases each). The CDR3 is 14 amino acids. Germline loops: CDR1 MNHEY, CDR2 SVGAGI. Trimming pared 7 bases from V and 5 bases from J, leaving 15 bases between. CDR3 protein: CASTGTRIHNEQFF. The CDR3 DNA reads TGTGCCAGCACAGGGACGAGGATCCACAATGAGCAGTTCTTC.

The CDR3 sequence is CAWSGETGDGVTDTQYF. The CDR3 DNA follows: TGTGCCTGGAGTGGAGAGACAGGGGACGGAGTCACAGATACGCAGTATTTT. V usage is TRBV30 and J usage is TRBJ2-3, with TRBD1 matching over 8 bases. Losses at the gene ends were 1 base for V and 2 bases for J; bases not matched to a gene: 11. The length of the CDR3 is 17 residues. Germline CDR1 is GTSNPN and CDR2 is SVGIG (reference sequence).

For the CDR3, the DNA is TGTGCCAGCAGCTTAGATCGTGTCGGGGAGCTGTTTTTT. Its protein is CASSLDRVGELFF. The chain employs TRBV7-3 and TRBJ2-2, with D uncertain. The CDR3 consists of 13 residues. V was shortened by 2 bases and J by 7 bases, with 8 bases between the two germline ends. Germline V CDR1 and CDR2: SGHTA, FQGTGA.

This sequence joins TRBV7-8 and TRBJ2-7; 7 bases match TRBD1. CDR3 length equals 15 residues. The trim removed 1 base at V and 2 bases at J, leaving 5 bases unmatched. CDR1 SGHVS and CDR2 FQNEAQ come from the germline V gene. The CDR3: CASSLGATGPYEQYF. The CDR3 DNA sequence: TGTGCCAGCAGCTTAGGAGCGACAGGGCCCTACGAGCAGTACTTC. Looking up the rest from reference TRBV7-8 and TRBJ2-7 gives the full variable domain: GAGVSQSPRYKVAKRGQDVALRCDPISGHVSLFWYQQALGQGPEFLTYFQNEAQLDKSGLPSDRFFAERPEGSVSTLKIQRTQQEDSAVYLCASSLGATGPYEQYFGPGTRLTVT.

This clone has just one count. The chain combines TRBV6-1 with TRBJ2-7, with 7 nucleotides matching TRBD1. Trimming at V came to 8 bases and at J to 3 bases, leaving 4 bases not matched to a gene. Germline lookup yields CDR1 MNHNS and CDR2 SASEGT. The length of the CDR3 is 12 residues. CDR3 bases: TGTGCCAGCTGGACAGGAGGCTACGAGCAGTACTTC. Translating it yields CASWTGGYEQYF.

The gene calls are TRBV19 and TRBJ2-1; TRBD1 aligns across 11 bases. The ends lost 6 bases at V and 12 bases at J; junction bases unmatched: 13. This CDR3 has 15 residues. Looked up from germline, CDR1 is LNHDA and CDR2 is SQIVND (reference sequence). CDR3 region: CASSNGQGASSGQFF. The CDR3 bases are TGTGCCAGTAGCAACGGACAGGGGGCAAGTTCGGGGCAGTTCTTC.

The chain links TRBV28 to TRBJ2-7; TRBD2 is a possible D gene (6 bases). CDR1 MDHEN and CDR2 SYDVKM come from the germline V gene. This CDR3 contains 12 residues. Trimming cost V 7 bases and J 5 bases, with 12 bases left between them. For the CDR3, the DNA is TGTGCCAGCAAGGCAGGGAGGAACGAGCAGTACTTC. It codes for CASKAGRNEQYF.

This clone has only one observation. The V gene is TRBV5-4, the J gene TRBJ1-2; 12 bases line up with TRBD1. The CDR3 spans 15 residues. In germline, CDR1 is SGHNT, CDR2 YYREEE (reference sequence). Trimming cost V 4 bases and J 5 bases; bases outside gene matches: 6. The CDR3 spells CASSQGQGAGYGYTF. The CDR3 bases are TGTGCCAGCAGCCAGGGACAGGGGGCTGGGTATGGCTACACCTTC.

This chain links TRBV6-5 with TRBJ2-5; D possibly uses TRBD1 or TRBD2 (5 bases each). The J call may be mistaken, given a closer DNA end match to TRBJ2-7. CDR3 length: 13 amino acids. Germline CDR1 is MNHEY and CDR2 is SVGAGI. The CDR3 is CASLGPGSYEQYF. The CDR3 DNA reads as TGTGCCAGCTTGGGACCGGGGTCCTACGAGCAGTACTTC.

The chain couples TRBV6-5 to TRBJ1-1, with a weak D call TRBD1 (5 bases). This CDR3 contains 13 residues. V lost 3 bases and J lost 8, with 13 bases in between. Germline V lookup: CDR1 MNHEY, CDR2 SVGAGI. The CDR3 sequence: CASSYWSRGEAFF. The CDR3, as DNA: TGTGCCAGCAGTTATTGGTCTAGGGGCGAAGCTTTCTTT.